The sequence of this TCR beta chain was determined in a study of T cell repertoires in cytomegalovirus infection. Turning to the study itself: An indication of both CMV infection and matching HLA type came from public TCR beta signatures.

This clonotype was counted ten times or more. MiXCR was run by TCRdb on the reads, yielding one entry per CDR3 protein. This sample carries 100,000 to 150,000 distinct CDR3 sequences, less than 9.5% of them seen once, and the ten largest clones take over 9.5%. The germline CDR1 and CDR2 sequences are DFQATT and SNEGSKA (reference sequence). The CDR3 covers 16 residues. With V trimmed by 3 bases and J by 1 base, 11 bases remained unmatched. The source is a human donor in good health (CMV status not recorded). Some clones in this sample may be carry-over from other donors' samples. Sequenced sample: PBMCs. V gene TRBV20-1 combines with J gene TRBJ1-1; 7 positions agree with TRBD1. In DNA, the CDR3 is TGCAGTGCTAGTCGGGGTGGAGGGGGCACGAACACTGAAGCTTTCTTT. This encodes CSASRGGGGTNTEAFF.